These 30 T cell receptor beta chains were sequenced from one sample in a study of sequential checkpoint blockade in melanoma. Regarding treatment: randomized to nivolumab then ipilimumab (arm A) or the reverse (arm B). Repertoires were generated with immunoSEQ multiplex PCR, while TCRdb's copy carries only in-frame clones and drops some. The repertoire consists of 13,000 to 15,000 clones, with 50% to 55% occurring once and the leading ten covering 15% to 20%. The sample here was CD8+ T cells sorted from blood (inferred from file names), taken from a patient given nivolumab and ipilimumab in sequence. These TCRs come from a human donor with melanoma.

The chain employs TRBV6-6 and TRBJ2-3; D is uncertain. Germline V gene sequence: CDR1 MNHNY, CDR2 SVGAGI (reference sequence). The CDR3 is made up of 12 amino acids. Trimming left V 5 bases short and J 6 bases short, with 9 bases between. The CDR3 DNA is TGTGCCAGCAGTCAGCAGGCGGATACGCAGTATTTT. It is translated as CASSQQADTQYF.

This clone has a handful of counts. The CDR3 DNA is TGTGCCAGCAGTCTAGGCTATGGCGGTGCGTCGGGAGATGAGCAGTTCTTC. It yields the protein CASSLGYGGASGDEQFF. This sequence joins TRBV7-2 and TRBJ2-1, with D tentatively TRBD2 (6 bases). Trimming stripped 6 bases from V and 8 bases from J, with 26 bases between. CDR1 is SGHTA, CDR2 FQGNSA, per germline. This CDR3 region has 17 residues.

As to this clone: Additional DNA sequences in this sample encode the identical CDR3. CDR3 bases: TGTGCCAGCTCCCCTGCGGGGTTGAACACTGAAGCTTTCTTT. This encodes CASSPAGLNTEAFF. The rearrangement uses TRBV27 and TRBJ1-1; unclear D gene. The CDR3 is made up of 14 amino acids. V lost 8 bases to trimming and J lost 0 bases, with 13 bases between them. The germline V gene encodes CDR1 MNHEY and CDR2 SMNVEV (reference sequence).

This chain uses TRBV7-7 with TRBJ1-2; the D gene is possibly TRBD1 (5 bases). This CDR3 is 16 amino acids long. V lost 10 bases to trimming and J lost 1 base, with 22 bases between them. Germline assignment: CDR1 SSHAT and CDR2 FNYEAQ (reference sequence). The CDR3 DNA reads TGTGCCATCAAGACAACGGAGGGAAGGGGTAACTATGGCTACACCTTC. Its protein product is CAIKTTEGRGNYGYTF.

This chain's CDR3 is CASRAESSYNSPLHF. The CDR3 DNA follows: TGTGCCAGCAGAGCCGAAAGCTCCTATAATTCACCCCTCCACTTT. The rearrangement links TRBV9 to TRBJ1-6, with no clear D. Germline lookup yields CDR1 SGDLS and CDR2 YYNGEE. V was pared by 5 bases and J by 0 bases, with 9 bases between. This CDR3 spans 15 amino acids. Combining the CDR3 with reference TRBV9 and TRBJ1-6 gives the whole variable domain DSGVTQTPKHLITATGQRVTLRCSPRSGDLSVYWYQQSLDQGLQFLIQYYNGEERAKGNILERFSAQQFPDLHSELNLSSLELGDSALYFCASRAESSYNSPLHFGNGTRLTVT.

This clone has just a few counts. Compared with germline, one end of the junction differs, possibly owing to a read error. The CDR3 spells CASSLRGIGYEQYF. CDR3 DNA sequence: TGTGCCAGCAGCTTGCGGGGGATCGGCTACGAGCAGTACTTC. This sequence joins TRBV5-3 and TRBJ2-7, with 7 bases lining up with TRBD2. TRBV5-3 is an ORF for which the function is uncertain. This CDR3 has 14 amino acids.

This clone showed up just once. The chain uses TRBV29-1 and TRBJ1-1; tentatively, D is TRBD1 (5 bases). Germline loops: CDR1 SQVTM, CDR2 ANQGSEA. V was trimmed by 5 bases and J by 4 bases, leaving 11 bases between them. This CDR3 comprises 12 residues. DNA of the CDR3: TGCAGCGTTACGGCAGGGCCCACTGAAGCTTTCTTT. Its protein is CSVTAGPTEAFF.

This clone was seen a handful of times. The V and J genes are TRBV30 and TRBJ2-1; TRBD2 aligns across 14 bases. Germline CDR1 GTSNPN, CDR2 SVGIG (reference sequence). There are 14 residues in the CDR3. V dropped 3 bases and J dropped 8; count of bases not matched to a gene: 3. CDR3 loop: CAWRTSGRAYEQFF. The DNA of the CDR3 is TGTGCCTGGAGGACTAGCGGGAGGGCTTATGAGCAGTTCTTC.

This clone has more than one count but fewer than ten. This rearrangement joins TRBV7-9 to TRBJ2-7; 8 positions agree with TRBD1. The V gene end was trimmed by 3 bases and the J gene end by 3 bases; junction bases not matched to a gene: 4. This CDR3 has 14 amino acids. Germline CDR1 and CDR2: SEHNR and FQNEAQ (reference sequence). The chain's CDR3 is CASSFPGQVYEQYF. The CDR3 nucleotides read TGTGCCAGCAGCTTCCCGGGACAGGTCTACGAGCAGTACTTC.

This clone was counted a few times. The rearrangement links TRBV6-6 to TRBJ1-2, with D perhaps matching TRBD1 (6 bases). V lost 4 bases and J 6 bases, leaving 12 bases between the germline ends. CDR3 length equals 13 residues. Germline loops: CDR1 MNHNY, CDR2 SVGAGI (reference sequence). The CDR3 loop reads CASSWDTKNGYTF. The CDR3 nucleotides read TGTGCCAGCAGTTGGGACACCAAAAATGGCTACACCTTC.

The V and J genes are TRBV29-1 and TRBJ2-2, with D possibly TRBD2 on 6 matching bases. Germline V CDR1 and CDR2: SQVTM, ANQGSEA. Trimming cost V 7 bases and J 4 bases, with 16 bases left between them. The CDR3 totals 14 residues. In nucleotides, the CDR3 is TGCAGCGGGGGTCTAGAGGAGGGCACCGGGGAGCTGTTTTTT. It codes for CSGGLEEGTGELFF.

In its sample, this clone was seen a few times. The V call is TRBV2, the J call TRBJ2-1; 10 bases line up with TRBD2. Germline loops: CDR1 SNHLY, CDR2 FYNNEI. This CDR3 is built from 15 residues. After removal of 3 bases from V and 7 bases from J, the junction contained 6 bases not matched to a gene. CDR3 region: CASSESVTSGNEQFF. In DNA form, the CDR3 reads TGTGCCAGCAGTGAGTCAGTGACTAGCGGGAATGAGCAGTTCTTC.

The DNA of the CDR3 is TGCGCCAGCAGCCAAGAAAGGGACACGGCTAACTATGGCTACACCTTC. This codes for CASSQERDTANYGYTF. The chain couples TRBV4-3 to TRBJ1-2, with D possibly TRBD1 on 6 matching bases. The CDR3 loop spans 16 amino acids. The V end was cut by 0 bases, the J end by 0 bases, with 11 bases between. The germline CDR1 and CDR2 sequences are LGHNA and YSLEER.

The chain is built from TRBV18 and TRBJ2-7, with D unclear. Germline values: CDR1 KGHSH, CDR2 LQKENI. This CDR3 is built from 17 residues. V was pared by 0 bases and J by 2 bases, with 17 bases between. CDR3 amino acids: CASSPPRGSTTTYEQYF. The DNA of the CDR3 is TGTGCCAGCTCACCACCTCGCGGATCCACTACCACCTACGAGCAGTACTTC.

This chain's CDR3 is CASSFLGEQYF. DNA for the CDR3: TGTGCCAGCAGTTTCCTCGGCGAGCAGTACTTC. The V and J genes are TRBV6-6 and TRBJ2-7; D call uncertain. Per germline, CDR1 MNHNY and CDR2 SVGAGI (reference sequence). The CDR3 is 11 residues long. V was pared by 4 bases and J by 6 bases, with 7 bases between.

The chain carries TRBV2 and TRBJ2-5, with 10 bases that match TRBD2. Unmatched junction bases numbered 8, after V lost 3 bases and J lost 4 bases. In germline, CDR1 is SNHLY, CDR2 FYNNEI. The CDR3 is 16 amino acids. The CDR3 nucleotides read TGTGCCAGCAGTGATAGGGCTAGCGGGGGAGGAGAGACCCAGTACTTC. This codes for CASSDRASGGGETQYF.

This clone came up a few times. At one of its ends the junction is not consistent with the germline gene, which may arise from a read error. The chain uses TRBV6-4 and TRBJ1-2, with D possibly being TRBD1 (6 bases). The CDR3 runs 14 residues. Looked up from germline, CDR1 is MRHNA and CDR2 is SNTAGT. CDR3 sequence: CASSYSDSSYGYTF. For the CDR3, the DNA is TGTGCCAGCAGTTACTCGGACAGTTCCTATGGCTACACCTTC.

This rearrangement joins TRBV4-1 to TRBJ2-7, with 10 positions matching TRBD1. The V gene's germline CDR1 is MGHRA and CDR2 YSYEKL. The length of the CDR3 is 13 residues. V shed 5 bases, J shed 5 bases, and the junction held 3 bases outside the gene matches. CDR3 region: CASSSTGGDEQYF. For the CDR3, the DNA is TGCGCCAGCAGCTCGACAGGGGGCGACGAGCAGTACTTC.

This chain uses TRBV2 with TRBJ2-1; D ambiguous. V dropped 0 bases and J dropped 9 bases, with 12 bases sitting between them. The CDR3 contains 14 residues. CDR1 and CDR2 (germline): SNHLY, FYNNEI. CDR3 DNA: TGTGCCAGCAGTGAAGCGCTAGTCTCATTTGAGCAGTTCTTC. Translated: CASSEALVSFEQFF.

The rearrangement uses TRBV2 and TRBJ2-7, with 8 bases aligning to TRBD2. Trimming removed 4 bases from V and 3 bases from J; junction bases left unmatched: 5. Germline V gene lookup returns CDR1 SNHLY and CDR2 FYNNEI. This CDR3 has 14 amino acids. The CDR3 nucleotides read TGTGCCAGCAGTGCGGGAGGGTTTTACTACGAGCAGTACTTC. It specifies CASSAGGFYYEQYF.

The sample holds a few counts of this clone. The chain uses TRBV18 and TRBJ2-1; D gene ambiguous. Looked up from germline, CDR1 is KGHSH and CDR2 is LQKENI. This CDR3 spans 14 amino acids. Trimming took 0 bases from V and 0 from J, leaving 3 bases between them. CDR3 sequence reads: CASSPPYSYNEQFF. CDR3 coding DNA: TGTGCCAGCTCACCACCTTACTCCTACAATGAGCAGTTCTTC.

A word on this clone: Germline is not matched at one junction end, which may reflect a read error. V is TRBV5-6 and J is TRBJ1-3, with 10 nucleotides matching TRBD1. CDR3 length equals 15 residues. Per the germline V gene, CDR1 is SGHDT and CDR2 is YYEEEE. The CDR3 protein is CASSSGTGAGKTIYF. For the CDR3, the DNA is TGTGCCAGCAGCTCCGGGACAGGGGCTGGAAAAACCATATATTTT.

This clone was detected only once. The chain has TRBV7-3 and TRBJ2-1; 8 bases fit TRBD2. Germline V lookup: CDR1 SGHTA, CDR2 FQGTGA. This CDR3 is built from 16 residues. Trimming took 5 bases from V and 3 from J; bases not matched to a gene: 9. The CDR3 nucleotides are TGTGCCAGCAGCCCACAAGCGGGGGCCGTCTACAATGAGCAGTTCTTC. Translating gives CASSPQAGAVYNEQFF.

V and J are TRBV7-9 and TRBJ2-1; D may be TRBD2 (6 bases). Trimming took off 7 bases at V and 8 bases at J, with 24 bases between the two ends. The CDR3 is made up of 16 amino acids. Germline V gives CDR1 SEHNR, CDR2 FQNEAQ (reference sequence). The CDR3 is CASTKKGGAGTDEQFF. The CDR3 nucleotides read TGTGCCAGCACCAAAAAAGGCGGGGCAGGGACCGATGAGCAGTTCTTC.

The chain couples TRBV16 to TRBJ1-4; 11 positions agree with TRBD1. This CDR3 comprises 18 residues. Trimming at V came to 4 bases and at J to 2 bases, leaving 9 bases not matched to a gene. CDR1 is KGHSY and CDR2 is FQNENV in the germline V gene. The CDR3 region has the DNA TGTGCCAGCAGCCCTTCGGGACAGGGGGTCCCGACTAATGAAAAACTGTTTTTT. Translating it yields CASSPSGQGVPTNEKLFF.

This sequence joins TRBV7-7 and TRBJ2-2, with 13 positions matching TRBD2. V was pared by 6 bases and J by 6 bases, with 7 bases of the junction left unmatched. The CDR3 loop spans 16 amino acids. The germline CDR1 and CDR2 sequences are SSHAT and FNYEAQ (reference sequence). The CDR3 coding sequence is TGTGCCAGCAGTTTTGAGGGGACTAGCGGGGCCGGGGAGCTGTTTTTT. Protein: CASSFEGTSGAGELFF.

The CDR3 sequence: CASSQLDGYGYTF. The CDR3 region has the DNA TGTGCCAGCAGCCAACTCGATGGCTATGGCTACACCTTC. The chain employs TRBV6-6 and TRBJ1-2, with D uncertain. The V gene's germline CDR1 is MNHNY and CDR2 SVGAGI (reference sequence). V lost 6 bases and J lost 4, with 12 bases in between. This CDR3 has 13 amino acids.

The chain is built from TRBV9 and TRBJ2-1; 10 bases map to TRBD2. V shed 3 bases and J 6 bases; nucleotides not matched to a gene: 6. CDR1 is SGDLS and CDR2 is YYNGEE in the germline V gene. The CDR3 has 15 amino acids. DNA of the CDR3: TGTGCCAGCAGCGCGGGGACTAGCGCCCGCAATGAGCAGTTCTTC. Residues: CASSAGTSARNEQFF.

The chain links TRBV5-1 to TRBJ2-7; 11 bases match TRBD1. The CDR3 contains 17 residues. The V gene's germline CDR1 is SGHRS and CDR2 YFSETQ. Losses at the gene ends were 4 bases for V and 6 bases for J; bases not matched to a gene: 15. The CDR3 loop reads CASSLTQGQGARGEQYF. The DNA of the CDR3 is TGCGCCAGCAGCCTTACCCAAGGACAGGGGGCTCGAGGCGAGCAGTACTTC.

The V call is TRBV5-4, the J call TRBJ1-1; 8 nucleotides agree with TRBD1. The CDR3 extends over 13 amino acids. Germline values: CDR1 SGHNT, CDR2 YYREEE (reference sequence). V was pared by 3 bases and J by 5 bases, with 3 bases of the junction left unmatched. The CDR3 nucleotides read TGTGCCAGCAGCTGGGACAGGTCAACTGAAGCTTTCTTT. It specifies CASSWDRSTEAFF.